This TCR beta chain appears in the sequencing data of a study of blood T cell repertoires in COVID-19. CDR1 and CDR2 from the germline V gene are LGHDT and YNNKEL (reference sequence). The length of the CDR3 is 12 residues. V lost 2 bases and J 5 bases, leaving 7 bases between the germline ends. Methods used by the authors: Amplification of reference gene primers provided the estimated nucleated cell counts. Only in-frame clones appear in the TCRdb table, and some are missing; sequencing was by immunoSEQ multiplex PCR. The DNA gave D and trimming, while V, J and clone size come from that table. Among 90,000 or so clones listed, about 90% were seen once.

Sequenced: peripheral blood. J is TRBJ2-7 and V is TRBV3-1 (or the pseudogene TRBV3-2), with D perhaps TRBD2 (6 bases). This TCR was recovered from a man aged 80 or over with acute or convalescent COVID-19. DNA for the CDR3: TGTGCCAGCAGCCAACTAGCGAACGAGCAGTACTTC. It translates to CASSQLANEQYF.